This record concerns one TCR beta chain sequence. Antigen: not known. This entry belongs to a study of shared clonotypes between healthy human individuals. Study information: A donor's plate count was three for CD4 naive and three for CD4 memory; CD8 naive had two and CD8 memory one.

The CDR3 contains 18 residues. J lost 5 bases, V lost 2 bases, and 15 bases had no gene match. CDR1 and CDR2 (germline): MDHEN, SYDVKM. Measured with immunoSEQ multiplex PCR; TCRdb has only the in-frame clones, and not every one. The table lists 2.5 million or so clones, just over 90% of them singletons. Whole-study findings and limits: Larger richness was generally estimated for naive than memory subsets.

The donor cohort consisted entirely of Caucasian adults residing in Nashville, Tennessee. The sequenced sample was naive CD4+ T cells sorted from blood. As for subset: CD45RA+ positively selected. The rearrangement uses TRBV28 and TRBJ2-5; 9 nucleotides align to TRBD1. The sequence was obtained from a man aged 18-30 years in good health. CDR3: CASSLRDRAERGGETQYF. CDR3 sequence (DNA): TGTGCCAGCAGTTTACGGGACAGGGCAGAGCGGGGAGGGGAGACCCAGTACTTC.